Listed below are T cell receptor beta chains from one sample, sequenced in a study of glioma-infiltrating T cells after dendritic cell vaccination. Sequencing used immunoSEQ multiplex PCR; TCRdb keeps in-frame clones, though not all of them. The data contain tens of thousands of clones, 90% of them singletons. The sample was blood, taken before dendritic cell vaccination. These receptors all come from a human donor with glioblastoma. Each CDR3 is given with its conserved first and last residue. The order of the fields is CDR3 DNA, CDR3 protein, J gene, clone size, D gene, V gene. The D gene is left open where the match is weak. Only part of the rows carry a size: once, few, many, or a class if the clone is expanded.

DNA: TGCGCCAGCAGCCCCTTGACGGCGGGGCCCCTCCACTTT
CDR3: CASSPLTAGPLHF
J: TRBJ1-6
size: .
D: .
V: TRBV4-1

DNA: TGTGCCAGCAGTCTGGTACAGGGCTACGAGCAGTACTTC
CDR3: CASSLVQGYEQYF
J: TRBJ2-7
size: .
D: .
V: TRBV6-5

DNA: TGTGCCAGCAGCTTAGGGCTAGCGACCGGGGAGCTGTTTTTT
CDR3: CASSLGLATGELFF
J: TRBJ2-2
size: .
D: .
V: TRBV7-2

DNA: TGTGCCAGCTCACCACAGACAGGGTCGGATTCTGGAAACACCATATATTTT
CDR3: CASSPQTGSDSGNTIYF
J: TRBJ1-3
size: .
D: TRBD1
V: TRBV18

DNA: TGCGCCAGCAGCTCCTATTCTAATATGGACTGGAACACCGGGGAGCTGTTTTTT
CDR3: CASSSYSNMDWNTGELFF
J: TRBJ2-2
size: .
D: .
V: TRBV5-1

DNA: TGTGCCAGCATGCGGGGAATTAGCTCCTACGAGCAGTACTTC
CDR3: CASMRGISSYEQYF
J: TRBJ2-7
size: .
D: .
V: TRBV2

DNA: TGTGCCAGTAGCCCCGACAGGGGAGGAAACACCTTC
CDR3: CASSPDRGGNTF
J: TRBJ1-2
size: .
D: TRBD1
V: TRBV19

DNA: TGTGCCAGCATCGGCGGTGGGGGCGGCTTCTATGGCTACACCTTC
CDR3: CASIGGGGGFYGYTF
J: TRBJ1-2
size: .
D: .
V: TRBV6-1

DNA: TGCGCCAGCAGCTCGCAGGGGACAGGGGGCACAGATACGCAGTATTTT
CDR3: CASSSQGTGGTDTQYF
J: TRBJ2-3
size: .
D: TRBD1
V: TRBV5-1

DNA: TGTGCCAGCAGTGACCCAGGGGGCCGCGGTTCACCCCTCCACTTT
CDR3: CASSDPGGRGSPLHF
J: TRBJ1-6
size: once
D: TRBD1
V: TRBV25-1